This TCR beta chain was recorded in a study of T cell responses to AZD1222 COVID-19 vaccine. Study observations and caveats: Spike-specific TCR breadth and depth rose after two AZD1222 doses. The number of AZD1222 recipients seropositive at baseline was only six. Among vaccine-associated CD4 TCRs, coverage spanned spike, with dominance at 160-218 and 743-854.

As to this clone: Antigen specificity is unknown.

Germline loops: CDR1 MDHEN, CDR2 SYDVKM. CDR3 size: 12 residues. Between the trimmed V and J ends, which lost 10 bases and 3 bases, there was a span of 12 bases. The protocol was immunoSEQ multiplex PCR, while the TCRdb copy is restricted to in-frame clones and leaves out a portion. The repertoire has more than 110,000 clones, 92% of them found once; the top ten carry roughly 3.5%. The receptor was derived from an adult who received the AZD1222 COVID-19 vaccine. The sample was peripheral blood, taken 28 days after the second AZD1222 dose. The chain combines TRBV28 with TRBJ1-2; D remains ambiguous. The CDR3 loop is CAISRADYGYTF. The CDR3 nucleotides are TGTGCCATCTCAAGGGCAGACTATGGCTACACCTTC.